Presented here are 24 T cell receptor beta chains from one specimen sequenced in a study of liver allograft versus peripheral blood T cells. Study in general: Hepatic allograft T cell receptor repertoires were evaluated relative to those present in recipients' peripheral blood.

TCRdb independently ran MiXCR on the reads; one entry per CDR3 protein. Of under 15,000 distinct CDR3 sequences in the sample, about 18% were seen once. The receptors come from a human patient who had a liver transplant. The T cells may come from the graft donor.

This clonotype counts as medium-sized (0.01 to 0.1%). Its ends do not fully match the called genes, so a read error is possible. V gene TRBV29-1 combines with J gene TRBJ1-2; 8 bases are shared with TRBD1. Germline CDR1 and CDR2: SQVTM and ANQGSEA. This CDR3 has 14 amino acids. In DNA, the CDR3 is TGCAGCATTGACCAGGGGGCTTCTTCCAATGGCTACACCTTC. The encoded protein is CSIDQGASSNGYTF.

In this sample, this clonotype is medium-sized. This rearrangement joins TRBV19 to TRBJ2-7; D is ambiguous. The CDR3 is 13 amino acids. The germline CDR1 and CDR2 sequences are LNHDA and SQIVND (reference sequence). Between the trimmed V and J ends, which lost 4 bases and 7 bases, there was a span of 14 bases. The CDR3 loop reads CASSNRVVSEQYF. In nucleotides, the CDR3 is TGTGCCAGTAGTAATAGGGTCGTGTCGGAGCAGTACTTC.

The chain is built from TRBV12-3 or TRBV12-4 and TRBJ1-5; D uncertain. Between the trimmed V and J ends, which lost 3 bases and 13 bases, there was a span of 13 bases. The CDR3 runs to 12 residues. The CDR3 DNA reads as TGTGCCAGCAGTTTGTCCTCTTTCAAACAGCATTTT. It yields the protein CASSLSSFKQHF.

Within the sample, this clonotype is medium-sized (0.01 to 0.1%). The chain recombines TRBV6-6 with TRBJ1-5; D not certain. CDR1 is MNHNY and CDR2 is SVGAGI in the germline V gene (reference sequence). V was cut by 5 bases and J by 2 bases, with 4 bases left in between. The CDR3 has 12 residues. CDR3 residues: CASSQGNQPQHF. In DNA, the CDR3 is TGTGCCAGCAGTCAGGGCAATCAGCCCCAGCATTTT.

This clonotype has ten or more counts. The chain combines TRBV15 with TRBJ1-1; maybe TRBD1 (6 bases). The CDR3 consists of 16 residues. Deletions cut 2 bases from V and 6 bases from J, with 19 bases between. Germline V gene lookup returns CDR1 LNHNV and CDR2 YYDKDF (reference sequence). CDR3 in amino acids: CATSRLESHGGAEAFF. In DNA, the CDR3 is TGTGCCACCAGCAGACTAGAAAGCCACGGGGGCGCTGAAGCTTTCTTT.

In this sample, this clonotype turned up many times. The chain employs TRBV18 and TRBJ2-5, with D possibly matching TRBD2 (7 bases). The CDR3 totals 13 residues. Trimming removed 6 bases from V and 5 bases from J, with 13 bases in between. Germline lookup yields CDR1 KGHSH and CDR2 LQKENI. The CDR3 protein is CASSSGGRETQYF. The CDR3 nucleotides read TGTGCCAGCTCCTCGGGGGGCCGGGAGACCCAGTACTTC.

This sequence joins TRBV13 and TRBJ1-1, with 9 bases fitting TRBD1. The V and J ends lost 4 bases and 0 bases, in that order; junction bases with no gene match: 15. Germline V gene data show CDR1 as PRHDT and CDR2 as FYEKMQ (reference sequence). The CDR3 runs to 19 residues. The CDR3 here is CASSSRTIRDREVNTEAFF. The CDR3 region has the DNA TGTGCCAGCAGCTCGCGAACAATCCGGGACAGGGAGGTGAACACTGAAGCTTTCTTT.

The chain employs TRBV5-6 and TRBJ2-1; unclear D gene. The V and J ends lost 1 base and 1 base respectively, with 6 bases between them. The germline V gene encodes CDR1 SGHDT and CDR2 YYEEEE. The CDR3 contains 14 residues. CDR3 protein: CASSLLLSYNEQFF. CDR3 in DNA: TGTGCCAGCAGCTTGTTGTTATCCTACAATGAGCAGTTCTTC.

In its sample, this clonotype was seen many times. This chain joins TRBV6-2 or TRBV6-3 and TRBJ2-4, with D perhaps matching TRBD1 (5 bases). The CDR3 is 14 amino acids. V was trimmed by 6 bases and J by 1 base, leaving 10 bases between them. From germline, CDR1 is MNHEY and CDR2 SVGEGT. The CDR3 here is CASRTGPAKNIQYF. DNA of the CDR3: TGTGCCAGCAGAACAGGCCCCGCCAAAAACATTCAGTACTTC.

This clonotype occurred a few times. The chain couples TRBV3-1 to TRBJ1-5; perhaps TRBD1 as D (6 bases). This CDR3 contains 14 residues. V gave up 4 bases and J gave up 3 bases, with 10 bases separating them. Germline CDR1 LGHDT, CDR2 YNNKEL (reference sequence). The CDR3 region is CASSPSGANQPQHF. CDR3 DNA sequence: TGTGCCAGCAGCCCTTCAGGGGCCAATCAGCCCCAGCATTTT.

The chain employs TRBV5-4 and TRBJ1-1, with 10 positions matching TRBD1. The germline CDR1 and CDR2 sequences are SGHNT and YYREEE (reference sequence). The CDR3 is made up of 16 amino acids. The V gene end was trimmed by 0 bases and the J gene end by 2 bases; junction bases not matched to a gene: 4. As DNA, the CDR3 is TGTGCCAGCAGCTTGGCCGGGACAGGGGTTAACACTGAAGCTTTCTTT. Its protein product is CASSLAGTGVNTEAFF.

The rearrangement joins TRBV12-3 or TRBV12-4 to TRBJ2-3, with 9 bases lining up with TRBD1. The length of the CDR3 is 16 residues. V shed 5 bases, J shed 1 base, and the junction held 7 bases outside the gene matches. CDR3 region: CASSPGTGRGTDTQYF. The CDR3 region has the DNA TGTGCCAGCAGTCCCGGGACAGGGAGGGGCACAGATACGCAGTATTTT.

This clonotype came up many times. The CDR3: CASSVGDRAVSEKLFF. CDR3 coding DNA: TGTGCCAGCAGCGTAGGGGACAGGGCGGTGTCTGAAAAACTGTTTTTT. The chain recombines TRBV5-6 with TRBJ1-4; 9 bases line up with TRBD1. The germline V gene encodes CDR1 SGHDT and CDR2 YYEEEE. V lost 4 bases and J lost 7; bases outside the gene matches: 11. This CDR3 spans 16 amino acids. The variable domain in full, completed from reference TRBV5-6 and TRBJ1-4, reads DAGVTQSPTHLIKTRGQQVTLRCSPKSGHDTVSWYQQALGQGPQFIFQYYEEEERQRGNFPDRFSGHQFPNYSSELNVNALLLGDSALYLCASSVGDRAVSEKLFFGSGTQLSVL.

The V gene is TRBV20-1, the J gene TRBJ2-2; D might be TRBD2 (6 bases). This CDR3 spans 14 amino acids. V lost 5 bases and J 2 bases, leaving 12 bases between the germline ends. From germline, CDR1 is DFQATT and CDR2 SNEGSKA (reference sequence). The chain's CDR3 is CSAPPGVNTGELFF. The CDR3 region has the DNA TGCAGTGCTCCTCCGGGAGTTAACACCGGGGAGCTGTTTTTT.

The sample holds a few counts of this clonotype. The chain employs TRBV20-1 and TRBJ2-3, with 12 bases identical to TRBD2. The germline V gene has CDR1 DFQATT and CDR2 SNEGSKA (reference sequence). V trimming: 1 base; J trimming: 3 bases; junction bases outside the gene matches: 11. This CDR3 is 18 amino acids long. In nucleotides, the CDR3 is TGCAGTGCTAGAGTGGGGCTAGCGGGGGGGCAAGGGACAGATACGCAGTATTTT. As protein: CSARVGLAGGQGTDTQYF.

This clonotype is categorized as medium-sized. The chain has TRBV5-5 and TRBJ1-4, with 7 bases identical to TRBD1. This CDR3 has 13 amino acids. CDR1 and CDR2 (germline): SGHKS, YYEKEE (reference sequence). The V and J ends lost 5 bases and 7 bases, in that order; junction bases with no gene match: 5. In DNA, the CDR3 is TGTGCCAGCAGACAGGACAGGCTTGAAAAACTGTTTTTT. Translated: CASRQDRLEKLFF. The variable domain in full, with the rest retrieved from reference TRBV5-5 and TRBJ1-4, is DAGVTQSPTHLIKTRGQQVTLRCSPISGHKSVSWYQQVLGQGPQFIFQYYEKEERGRGNFPDRFSARQFPNYSSELNVNALLLGDSALYLCASRQDRLEKLFFGSGTQLSVL.

Sample share makes this clonotype medium-sized. The CDR3 region is CASSIGVGYTF. In DNA form, the CDR3 reads TGTGCCAGTAGTATAGGGGTTGGCTACACCTTC. This sequence joins TRBV19 and TRBJ1-2; D remains unclear. The germline V and J ends were trimmed by 1 base and 7 bases, with 4 bases remaining between them. The CDR3 sequence is 11 residues long. Germline CDR1 is LNHDA and CDR2 is SQIVND (reference sequence). Drawing the rest from reference TRBV19 and TRBJ1-2, the complete variable domain is DGGITQSPKYLFRKEGQNVTLSCEQNLNHDAMYWYRQDPGQGLRLIYYSQIVNDFQKGDIAEGYSVSREKKESFPLTVTSAQKNPTAFYLCASSIGVGYTFGSGTRLTVV.

In this sample, this clonotype turned up many times. V usage is TRBV19 and J usage is TRBJ2-3; TRBD1 aligns across 9 bases. Trimming took 3 bases from V and 5 from J; bases not matched to a gene: 6. CDR1 and CDR2 (germline): LNHDA, SQIVND (reference sequence). The CDR3 length is 15 residues. The CDR3 loop is CASSILGQGKDTQYF. The CDR3 DNA reads as TGTGCCAGTAGTATCTTGGGACAGGGAAAAGATACGCAGTATTTT.

The CDR3 DNA reads as TGTGCCAGCAGCTCGGACAGGGGGCGCAGGGGTGGCTACACCTTC. Translated: CASSSDRGRRGGYTF. The V and J genes are TRBV5-4 and TRBJ1-2, with 11 nucleotides matching TRBD1. Per the germline V gene, CDR1 is SGHNT and CDR2 is YYREEE (reference sequence). This CDR3 has 15 amino acids. With V trimmed by 3 bases and J by 7 bases, 8 bases remained unmatched.

This clonotype was observed many times. The chain joins TRBV28 to TRBJ2-7; D gene uncertain. The CDR3 contains 13 residues. In germline, CDR1 is MDHEN, CDR2 SYDVKM. V lost 3 bases to trimming and J lost 4 bases, with 10 bases between them. The CDR3 here is CASSLSAVYEQYF. The CDR3 DNA sequence: TGTGCCAGCAGTTTGTCGGCAGTTTACGAGCAGTACTTC.

The chain employs TRBV30 and TRBJ2-7; D gene ambiguous. This CDR3 contains 13 residues. The germline V gene encodes CDR1 GTSNPN and CDR2 SVGIG (reference sequence). The V end was cut by 1 base, the J end by 5 bases, with 12 bases between. The CDR3 bases are TGTGCCTGGAGTGCAGGCGGCCGCCACGAGCAGTACTTC. Protein sequence: CAWSAGGRHEQYF. The full variable domain, completed using reference TRBV30 and TRBJ2-7, is SQTIHQWPATLVQPVGSPLSLECTVEGTSNPNLYWYRQAAGRGLQLLFYSVGIGQISSEVPQNLSASRPQDRQFILSSKKLLLSDSGFYLCAWSAGGRHEQYFGPGTRLTVT.

The chain employs TRBV20-1 and TRBJ1-3; D is possibly TRBD1 (5 bases). V was clipped by 0 bases and J by 0 bases, with 9 bases between them. Germline V gives CDR1 DFQATT, CDR2 SNEGSKA (reference sequence). The CDR3 is 15 residues long. The CDR3 sequence: CSARDADSSGNTIYF. CDR3 in DNA: TGCAGTGCTAGAGACGCTGACAGCTCTGGAAACACCATATATTTT.

By share, this clonotype counts as medium-sized (0.01 to 0.1%). The chain combines TRBV6-2 or TRBV6-3 with TRBJ1-4; tentative D call: TRBD1 (6 bases). The CDR3 sequence is 19 residues long. Trimming pared 7 bases from V and 2 bases from J, leaving 26 bases between. Germline V gene sequence: CDR1 MNHEY, CDR2 SVGEGT. In nucleotides, the CDR3 is TGTGCCAGCAACCAAGAGGGACACGGGATCGTTGGGACTAATGAAAAACTGTTTTTT. Amino acids: CASNQEGHGIVGTNEKLFF.

This sequence joins TRBV5-6 and TRBJ2-3; D gene unclear. V lost 4 bases to trimming and J lost 6 bases, with 18 bases between them. The CDR3 covers 15 residues. The germline V gene has CDR1 SGHDT and CDR2 YYEEEE. CDR3 coding DNA: TGTGCCAGCAGCCCTCGACGGGTTTCTAGGGATACGCAGTATTTT. Protein: CASSPRRVSRDTQYF.